The rows below give T cell receptor beta chains drawn from one sample of a study of prognosis after radiotherapy for stage I lung cancer. TCRdb fed the multiplex PCR reads into MiXCR, producing one record per CDR3 protein. Of 50,000 or so distinct CDR3 sequences listed, around a third are singletons. The specimen comprised PBMCs, sampled before or after stereotactic body radiation therapy (not recorded which). These TCRs come from a donor over 45 with non-small cell lung cancer. CDR3s include the opening cysteine and the closing phenylalanine or tryptophan. Each record gives: clone size, D gene, J gene, V gene, CDR3 protein, CDR3 DNA. A D gene is named only where the DNA matches it firmly. The listing skips clone size in some rows; elsewhere it reads once, few, many or a size class.

size: once
D: TRBD1
J: TRBJ1-1
V: TRBV6-2/TRBV6-3
CDR3: CASIRDRGNTEAFF
DNA: TGTGCCAGCATCCGGGACAGGGGTAACACTGAAGCTTTCTTT

size: -
D: -
J: TRBJ1-1
V: TRBV6-1
CDR3: CASGNFDVAFF
DNA: TGTGCCAGCGGGAACTTTGATGTAGCTTTCTTT

size: many
D: TRBD2
J: TRBJ2-3
V: TRBV7-2
CDR3: CASSLARSGRGVGDTQYF
DNA: TGTGCCAGCAGCTTAGCGCGAAGCGGGAGGGGTGTAGGAGATACGCAGTATTTT

size: many
D: -
J: TRBJ2-5
V: TRBV19
CDR3: CASRANVPETQYF
DNA: TGTGCCAGTAGGGCCAACGTTCCAGAGACCCAGTACTTC

size: -
D: -
J: TRBJ1-2
V: TRBV5-1
CDR3: CASSPSGLDYGYTF
DNA: TGCGCCAGCAGCCCCTCCGGGTTGGACTATGGCTACACCTTC

size: few
D: TRBD1
J: TRBJ1-1
V: TRBV5-6
CDR3: CASSLNRGTEAFF
DNA: TGTGCCAGCAGCTTGAACAGGGGGACTGAAGCTTTCTTT

size: many
D: TRBD2
J: TRBJ2-1
V: TRBV24-1
CDR3: CATSGTGAGGSGEQFF
DNA: TGTGCCACCAGTGGGACGGGAGCGGGAGGGTCTGGTGAGCAGTTCTTC

size: -
D: -
J: TRBJ2-5
V: TRBV5-5
CDR3: CASSRGIQETQYF
DNA: TGTGCCAGCAGCCGGGGAATACAAGAGACCCAGTACTTC

size: -
D: -
J: TRBJ1-1
V: TRBV11-3
CDR3: CASSSGTPNTEAFF
DNA: TGTGCCAGCAGCTCCGGGACACCTAACACTGAAGCTTTCTTT

size: many
D: TRBD2
J: TRBJ2-3
V: TRBV20-1
CDR3: CSAREGGRGDTQYF
DNA: TGCAGTGCTAGAGAGGGCGGGAGAGGAGATACGCAGTATTTT

size: -
D: -
J: TRBJ2-3
V: TRBV9
CDR3: CASSVGTVVGTRTDTQYF
DNA: TGTGCCAGCAGCGTAGGGACAGTGGTAGGCACCCGCACGGATACGCAGTATTTT

size: once
D: -
J: TRBJ2-2
V: TRBV19
CDR3: CASSISGWSAGELFF
DNA: TGTGCCAGTAGTATTTCCGGGTGGAGTGCCGGGGAGCTGTTTTTT

size: -
D: -
J: TRBJ2-3
V: TRBV2
CDR3: CASSPNQDTQYF
DNA: TGTGCCAGCAGTCCTAATCAGGATACGCAGTATTTT

size: many
D: -
J: TRBJ2-1
V: TRBV12-5
CDR3: CASGLYPGLQFF
DNA: TGTGCTAGTGGTTTGTACCCAGGGTTGCAGTTCTTC

size: many
D: -
J: TRBJ2-7
V: TRBV5-4
CDR3: CASSLETFPYEQYF
DNA: TGTGCCAGCAGCTTGGAGACATTCCCCTACGAGCAGTACTTC

size: many
D: TRBD2
J: TRBJ2-1
V: TRBV4-1
CDR3: CASSPGGLAYNEQFF
DNA: TGCGCCAGCAGCCCCGGGGGACTAGCGTACAATGAGCAGTTCTTC

size: many
D: -
J: TRBJ2-5
V: TRBV19
CDR3: CASSIDGRGTETQYF
DNA: TGTGCCAGTAGTATAGACGGCCGGGGTACGGAGACCCAGTACTTC

size: few
D: -
J: TRBJ2-2
V: TRBV6-5
CDR3: CASSSRDAKGELFF
DNA: TGTGCCAGCAGTTCCCGGGACGCTAAGGGTGAGCTGTTTTTT

size: many
D: TRBD1
J: TRBJ1-5
V: TRBV19
CDR3: CASSTRDRDYQPQHF
DNA: TGTGCCAGTAGTACGAGGGACAGGGACTATCAGCCCCAGCATTTT

size: many
D: TRBD1
J: TRBJ2-5
V: TRBV7-9
CDR3: CASSSNRGQTQYF
DNA: TGTGCCAGCAGCTCGAACAGGGGTCAGACCCAGTACTTC

size: many
D: TRBD2
J: TRBJ2-1
V: TRBV18
CDR3: CASSRQREDGHEQFF
DNA: TGTGCCAGCTCACGCCAGCGGGAGGATGGTCATGAGCAGTTCTTC

size: many
D: -
J: TRBJ1-1
V: TRBV28
CDR3: CASSLSLLGEAFF
DNA: TGTGCCAGCAGTTTATCTCTCCTGGGTGAAGCTTTCTTT

size: many
D: -
J: TRBJ1-4
V: TRBV25-1
CDR3: CASRYNEKLFF
DNA: TGTGCCAGCAGATATAATGAAAAACTGTTTTTT

size: many
D: -
J: TRBJ2-7
V: TRBV25-1
CDR3: CASSESPEGTLTYEQYF
DNA: TGTGCCAGCAGTGAATCACCGGAGGGGACTCTTACCTACGAGCAGTACTTC

size: many
D: -
J: TRBJ2-3
V: TRBV12-3/TRBV12-4
CDR3: CASSLSDGDTQYF
DNA: TGTGCCAGCAGTTTGTCCGACGGAGATACGCAGTATTTT

size: -
D: -
J: TRBJ2-1
V: TRBV12-3/TRBV12-4
CDR3: CASSPLPGEMGVPSYNEQFF
DNA: TGTGCCAGCAGTCCTCTTCCGGGTGAGATGGGGGTACCCTCCTACAATGAGCAGTTCTTC

size: many
D: -
J: TRBJ2-1
V: TRBV20-1
CDR3: CSARGPLSYNEQFF
DNA: TGCAGTGCTAGGGGTCCCCTCTCCTACAATGAGCAGTTCTTC

size: many
D: -
J: TRBJ1-5
V: TRBV6-5
CDR3: CASSFDSNQPQHF
DNA: TGTGCCAGCAGTTTCGACAGCAATCAGCCCCAGCATTTT

size: many
D: -
J: TRBJ2-6
V: TRBV28
CDR3: CASSGSGANVLTF
DNA: TGTGCCAGCAGTGGTTCTGGGGCCAACGTCCTGACTTTC

size: many
D: -
J: TRBJ2-2
V: TRBV9
CDR3: CASSVAESGTGELFF
DNA: TGTGCCAGCAGCGTAGCGGAGTCTGGCACCGGGGAGCTGTTTTTT

size: -
D: -
J: TRBJ2-2
V: TRBV4-3
CDR3: CASSLAWERSTGELFF
DNA: TGCGCCAGCAGCCTTGCCTGGGAGCGGAGCACCGGGGAGCTGTTTTTT

size: -
D: -
J: TRBJ2-1
V: TRBV6-1
CDR3: CASTRDAYNEQFF
DNA: TGTGCCAGCACCAGGGACGCCTACAATGAGCAGTTCTTC

size: -
D: TRBD2
J: TRBJ2-4
V: TRBV5-4
CDR3: CASSWSSAAGGSKNIQYF
DNA: TGTGCCAGCAGCTGGTCCTCCGCGGCGGGAGGCTCCAAAAACATTCAGTACTTC

size: many
D: -
J: TRBJ2-1
V: TRBV28
CDR3: CASGEVLYNEQFF
DNA: TGTGCCAGCGGGGAGGTGCTCTACAATGAGCAGTTCTTC

size: many
D: -
J: TRBJ2-7
V: TRBV27
CDR3: CASSLTYTRVGEQYF
DNA: TGTGCCAGCAGCCTGACATACACGAGGGTGGGGGAGCAGTACTTC

size: -
D: TRBD2
J: TRBJ2-5
V: TRBV4-1
CDR3: CASSHRTPSGSWKEETQYF
DNA: TGCGCCAGCAGCCATAGGACCCCTAGCGGGAGTTGGAAGGAAGAGACCCAGTACTTC

size: many
D: TRBD1
J: TRBJ2-5
V: TRBV15
CDR3: CATSRDLSRDRVHETQYF
DNA: TGTGCCACCAGCAGAGATTTGAGTCGGGACAGGGTACACGAGACCCAGTACTTC

size: -
D: -
J: TRBJ1-1
V: TRBV7-2
CDR3: CASSYGEGTEAFF
DNA: TGTGCCAGCAGCTACGGGGAAGGTACTGAAGCTTTCTTT

size: -
D: -
J: TRBJ2-2
V: TRBV28
CDR3: CSSSLYGTAELFF
DNA: TGTTCCAGCAGTTTATACGGCACCGCGGAGCTGTTTTTT

size: many
D: -
J: TRBJ1-2
V: TRBV6-1
CDR3: CASSEQGWGYTF
DNA: TGTGCCAGCAGTGAACAGGGTTGGGGCTACACCTTC

size: many
D: TRBD2
J: TRBJ2-1
V: TRBV27
CDR3: CASTERDTSGRAAYNEQFF
DNA: TGTGCCAGCACCGAGAGAGATACTAGCGGGAGGGCCGCCTACAATGAGCAGTTCTTC

size: -
D: -
J: TRBJ2-1
V: TRBV15
CDR3: CATSRDPGDYSEQLF
DNA: TGTGCCACCAGCAGAGACCCAGGCGACTACAGTGAGCAGTTATTC

size: -
D: -
J: TRBJ1-6
V: TRBV5-1
CDR3: CASSFGLAWDNSPLHF
DNA: TGCGCCAGCAGCTTTGGCCTCGCCTGGGATAATTCACCCCTCCACTTT

size: many
D: -
J: TRBJ2-1
V: TRBV28
CDR3: CASETVEMKGEQFF
DNA: TGTGCCAGCGAGACGGTCGAAATGAAGGGTGAGCAGTTCTTC

size: many
D: -
J: TRBJ2-1
V: TRBV7-2
CDR3: CASSPGRAAYNEQFF
DNA: TGTGCCAGCAGCCCAGGACGGGCTGCCTACAATGAGCAGTTCTTC

size: many
D: -
J: TRBJ1-1
V: TRBV6-1
CDR3: CASSRPTAGGSNTEAFF
DNA: TGTGCCAGCAGCCGCCCTACCGCTGGGGGGTCAAACACTGAAGCTTTCTTT

size: many
D: TRBD2
J: TRBJ2-6
V: TRBV9
CDR3: CASSPLAGAGANVLTF
DNA: TGTGCCAGCAGCCCTCTAGCGGGAGCGGGGGCCAACGTCCTGACTTTC

size: many
D: -
J: TRBJ2-7
V: TRBV7-2
CDR3: CASRDRDVSSYEQYF
DNA: TGTGCCAGCAGAGACCGGGACGTTAGCTCCTACGAGCAGTACTTC

size: many
D: TRBD1
J: TRBJ2-7
V: TRBV20-1
CDR3: CSAISGGASYEQYF
DNA: TGCAGTGCTATTTCAGGGGGCGCGTCCTACGAGCAGTACTTC